These 15 T cell receptor beta chains originate from one sample sequenced in a study of sequential checkpoint blockade in melanoma. Only in-frame clones appear in the TCRdb table, and some are missing; sequencing was by immunoSEQ multiplex PCR. This table holds roughly 28,000 clones, around 73% found once. Treatment described: randomized to nivolumab then ipilimumab (arm A) or the reverse (arm B). This specimen was CD8+ T cells sorted from blood (inferred from file names), taken from a patient given nivolumab and ipilimumab in sequence. These TCRs come from a human donor with melanoma.

The gene calls are TRBV27 and TRBJ1-1; D is uncertain. The CDR3 consists of 12 residues. V lost 6 bases, J lost 4 bases, and 9 bases lay in between. Germline V gene lookup returns CDR1 MNHEY and CDR2 SMNVEV (reference sequence). CDR3 sequence reads: CASSLRGTEAFF. CDR3 in DNA: TGTGCCAGCAGCCTTCGAGGCACTGAAGCTTTCTTT.

The chain has TRBV5-4 and TRBJ2-5; D is unclear. Germline CDR1 SGHNT, CDR2 YYREEE (reference sequence). CDR3 length: 13 amino acids. V lost 5 bases and J lost 2, with 10 bases in between. CDR3 bases: TGTGCCAGCAGAACTCAGGTACAAGAGACCCAGTACTTC. This codes for CASRTQVQETQYF.

The chain carries TRBV5-4 and TRBJ2-1; 10 bases match TRBD2. J lost 5 bases, V lost 6 bases, and 5 bases had no gene match. Looked up from germline, CDR1 is SGHNT and CDR2 is YYREEE (reference sequence). This CDR3 is 14 amino acids long. CDR3 sequence reads: CASNPGTSDNEQFF. CDR3 nucleotides: TGTGCCAGCAACCCCGGGACTAGCGACAATGAGCAGTTCTTC.

The gene calls are TRBV19 and TRBJ2-7, with D perhaps matching TRBD2 (6 bases). Germline V lookup: CDR1 LNHDA, CDR2 SQIVND (reference sequence). Trimming pared 3 bases from V and 0 bases from J, leaving 9 bases between. The CDR3 is 14 amino acids. CDR3 region: CASSIAGSSYEQYF. The CDR3 bases are TGTGCCAGTAGTATCGCCGGGAGCTCCTACGAGCAGTACTTC.

The rearrangement links TRBV9 to TRBJ2-1, with a weak D call TRBD2 (5 bases). The CDR3 sequence is 15 residues long. Germline CDR1 and CDR2: SGDLS and YYNGEE. V was pared by 2 bases and J by 10 bases, with 19 bases between. Written as DNA, the CDR3 is TGTGCCAGCAGCGTGGGGTGGGGAGCCCCGCAGGAGCAGTTCTTC. Protein sequence: CASSVGWGAPQEQFF.

This chain uses TRBV13 with TRBJ2-7; a weak D match, TRBD1 (8 bases). With 4 bases removed from V and 3 bases from J, the gap between germline ends came to 13 bases. Per germline, CDR1 PRHDT and CDR2 FYEKMQ (reference sequence). This CDR3 is 14 amino acids long. This CDR3 is CASSSGGGGYEQYF. CDR3 coding DNA: TGTGCCAGCAGCTCAGGGGGCGGGGGCTACGAGCAGTACTTC.

The chain combines TRBV29-1 with TRBJ1-4; 7 bases are shared with TRBD1. The V and J ends lost 5 bases and 8 bases, in that order; junction bases with no gene match: 8. The CDR3 spans 13 residues. From germline, CDR1 is SQVTM and CDR2 ANQGSEA. The CDR3 loop reads CSVPQGTDEKLFF. DNA for the CDR3: TGCAGCGTTCCACAGGGGACGGACGAAAAACTGTTTTTT.

The table lists this clone with a few counts. The CDR3 region has the DNA TGTGCCAGTAGTATATCCAGGAACACTGAAGCTTTCTTT. Its translation: CASSISRNTEAFF. The rearrangement links TRBV19 to TRBJ1-1; no clear D. The CDR3 spans 13 residues. Germline values: CDR1 LNHDA, CDR2 SQIVND (reference sequence). Trimming left V 2 bases short and J 1 base short, with 5 bases between.

A few counts support this clone. This chain joins TRBV6-6 and TRBJ2-7; D may be TRBD2 (6 bases). Per germline, CDR1 MNHNY and CDR2 SVGAGI (reference sequence). CDR3 length equals 16 residues. V was shortened by 0 bases and J by 0 bases, with 12 bases between the two germline ends. CDR3 protein: CASSYSGGTSSYEQYF. The DNA of the CDR3 is TGTGCCAGCAGTTACTCGGGCGGGACCAGCTCCTACGAGCAGTACTTC.

The V and J genes are TRBV29-1 and TRBJ1-4; D ambiguous. The length of the CDR3 is 14 residues. Trimming cost V 0 bases and J 0 bases, with 5 bases left between them. In germline, CDR1 is SQVTM, CDR2 ANQGSEA. The CDR3 DNA reads as TGCAGCGTTGAAGATTCCGCAACTAATGAAAAACTGTTTTTT. It yields the protein CSVEDSATNEKLFF.

V gene TRBV28 combines with J gene TRBJ1-5; 9 bases fit TRBD1. V dropped 4 bases and J dropped 5; count of bases not matched to a gene: 3. CDR1 is MDHEN and CDR2 is SYDVKM in the germline V gene. The CDR3 extends over 14 amino acids. This CDR3 is CASSYRGRDQPQHF. The CDR3 DNA sequence: TGTGCCAGCAGTTACAGGGGGCGCGATCAGCCCCAGCATTTT.

Sample share makes this clone medium-sized (0.01 to 0.1%). The chain employs TRBV7-6 and TRBJ2-1; 7 bases map to TRBD2. This CDR3 is 15 amino acids long. Germline values: CDR1 SGHVS, CDR2 FNYEAQ. The V segment lost 4 bases and the J segment 5 bases; nucleotides outside the gene matches: 8. CDR3 bases: TGTGCCAGCAGCTACTCGTGGGGAGGGGACAATGAGCAGTTCTTC. Protein sequence: CASSYSWGGDNEQFF.

The rearrangement uses TRBV4-3 and TRBJ2-1; the D gene is possibly TRBD2 (5 bases). V lost 4 bases and J 0 bases, leaving 16 bases between the germline ends. Germline CDR1 LGHNA, CDR2 YSLEER. The CDR3 loop spans 17 amino acids. In DNA form, the CDR3 reads TGCGCCAGCAGCCTTCGGACTCCTCAAAGCTCCTACAATGAGCAGTTCTTC. Encoded protein: CASSLRTPQSSYNEQFF.

The chain couples TRBV7-7 to TRBJ1-6; TRBD1 matches 7 bases. The CDR3 has 14 amino acids. Germline assignment: CDR1 SSHAT and CDR2 FNYEAQ (reference sequence). The ends lost 5 bases at V and 7 bases at J; junction bases unmatched: 5. CDR3 DNA sequence: TGTGCCAGCAGCCCCGGGACAGAAAATTCACCCCTCCACTTT. Protein: CASSPGTENSPLHF.

This clone appeared a single time. This chain uses TRBV11-2 with TRBJ1-2; 8 positions agree with TRBD1. The ends lost 11 bases at V and 6 bases at J; junction bases unmatched: 14. The CDR3 contains 14 residues. CDR1 and CDR2 from the germline V gene are SGHAT and FQNNGV. CDR3 nucleotide sequence: TGTGCCTCCGAACCCCCGACAGGGGTGAATGGCTACACCTTC. This codes for CASEPPTGVNGYTF.